These T cell receptor beta chains were read from a single sample in a study of early T cells in non-severe SARS-CoV-2 infection. TCRdb re-analysed the 5' RACE reads in MiXCR, keeping a single row per CDR3 protein. The table records some 54,000 distinct CDR3 sequences, under 10% of them present only once. Specimen: whole blood. Source of these receptors: an adult who was a healthcare worker with PCR-confirmed SARS-CoV-2 infection or an uninfected control (not recorded which). Both conserved end residues are part of each CDR3. The D gene is left open where the match is weak. A clone size is listed for some rows: how often the clone was seen (once, few, many), or a class if it is expanded.

TRBJ1-2,TRBV6-6,many,.,CASSRGGQHYGYTF,TGTGCCAGCAGCCGGGGAGGACAGCACTATGGCTACACCTTC
TRBJ1-2,TRBV5-4,few,.,CASSLQGFNYGYTF,TGTGCCAGCAGCTTGCAGGGGTTTAACTATGGCTACACCTTC
TRBJ2-1,TRBV25-1,few,TRBD1,CASSAWTGSSYNEQFF,TGTGCCAGCTCCGCATGGACAGGGAGCTCCTACAATGAGCAGTTCTTC
TRBJ2-7,TRBV7-6,few,TRBD1,CASSPLGQGTTEQYF,TGTGCCAGCAGCCCTTTGGGACAGGGAACCACAGAGCAGTACTTC
TRBJ2-5,TRBV20-1,.,TRBD1,CSARAKAYGTEQETQYF,TGCAGTGCTAGAGCAAAGGCGTATGGGACAGAGCAAGAGACCCAGTACTTC
TRBJ2-3,TRBV29-1,.,.,CSVGPDTQYF,TGCAGCGTTGGTCCAGATACGCAGTATTTT
TRBJ2-1,TRBV7-8,few,.,CASSLVQRLFNEQFF,TGTGCCAGCAGCTTAGTGCAGAGACTCTTCAATGAGCAGTTCTTC
TRBJ2-2,TRBV4-2,many,.,CASSQDKVNTGELFF,TGTGCCAGCAGCCAAGATAAGGTTAACACCGGGGAGCTGTTTTTT
TRBJ2-3,TRBV10-3,few,.,CAISLGARFTDAQYF,TGTGCCATCAGTTTGGGGGCGAGGTTCACAGATGCGCAGTATTTT
TRBJ2-7,TRBV29-1,.,TRBD1,CSVEGGTGADEQYF,TGCAGCGTTGAAGGGGGGACAGGGGCGGACGAGCAGTACTTC
TRBJ1-6,TRBV28,.,TRBD1,CASSLTGYNSPLHF,TGTGCCAGCAGCCTGACAGGGTATAATTCACCCCTCCACTTT
TRBJ1-2,TRBV20-1,.,.,CSASRDILKGYTF,TGCAGTGCTAGTAGGGACATACTCAAAGGCTACACCTTC
TRBJ2-5,TRBV7-2,many,.,CASSHRQETQYF,TGTGCCAGCAGCCATCGCCAAGAGACCCAGTACTTC
TRBJ2-1,TRBV2,many,.,CAGARPSSYNEQFF,TGTGCCGGTGCGAGGCCGAGCTCCTACAATGAGCAGTTCTTC
TRBJ2-3,TRBV7-9,few,TRBD2,CASSRTSGITTDTQYF,TGTGCCAGCAGCCGGACTAGCGGGATAACCACAGATACGCAGTATTTT
TRBJ2-3,TRBV7-2,few,TRBD2,CASSLALAGVSVTQYF,TGTGCCAGCAGCTTAGCACTAGCGGGAGTTAGCGTTACGCAGTATTTT
TRBJ2-1,TRBV23-1,few,.,CASSQSGRDADNEQFF,TGCGCCAGCAGTCAATCGGGGCGGGATGCGGACAATGAGCAGTTCTTC
TRBJ2-7,TRBV11-3,many,.,CASSSNPGATYEQYF,TGTGCCAGCAGCTCCAACCCGGGAGCTACCTACGAGCAGTACTTC
TRBJ2-6,TRBV6-1,many,.,CASSKSLRSGANVLTF,TGTGCCAGCAGTAAGTCGTTACGCTCTGGGGCCAACGTCCTGACTTTC
TRBJ2-7,TRBV7-2,many,TRBD2,CASSRTTSGRNEQYF,TGTGCCAGCAGCCGTACGACTAGCGGGAGGAACGAGCAGTACTTC
TRBJ2-7,TRBV7-3,many,TRBD2,CASSQAGGVSYEQYF,TGTGCCAGCAGTCAAGCGGGAGGCGTCTCCTACGAGCAGTACTTC
TRBJ2-1,TRBV24-1,few,.,CATSGLRGGPLSNEQFF,TGTGCCACCAGTGGATTAAGAGGGGGACCCCTGAGTAATGAGCAGTTCTTC
TRBJ2-3,TRBV7-8,many,TRBD1,CASSTRQGFTDTQYF,TGTGCCAGCAGCACCCGACAGGGCTTCACAGATACGCAGTATTTT
TRBJ2-1,TRBV15,few,.,CATSRDPSDTRQFF,TGTGCCACCAGCAGGGATCCCTCGGACACCCGGCAGTTCTTC
TRBJ2-2,TRBV7-6,few,TRBD1,CASSFWDRGSTGELFF,TGTGCCAGCAGCTTTTGGGACAGGGGATCCACCGGGGAGCTGTTTTTT
TRBJ2-2,TRBV5-1,many,TRBD2,CASSLETSGTGELFF,TGCGCCAGCAGCTTGGAAACTAGCGGGACCGGGGAGCTGTTTTTT
TRBJ2-7,TRBV28,many,.,CASSWAGGDESEQYF,TGTGCCAGCAGTTGGGCCGGAGGGGATGAGTCCGAGCAGTACTTC
TRBJ1-5,TRBV7-8,many,.,CASSLQGWSSNQPQHF,TGTGCCAGCAGTCTACAGGGTTGGAGTAGTAATCAGCCCCAGCATTTT
TRBJ2-4,TRBV5-1,few,TRBD2,CASSLALQTSGENIQYF,TGCGCCAGCAGCTTGGCCCTGCAGACTAGCGGAGAAAACATTCAGTACTTC
TRBJ1-5,TRBV16,.,.,CASSQSGDQPQHF,TGTGCCAGCAGCCAATCAGGGGATCAGCCCCAGCATTTT
TRBJ2-5,TRBV5-4,few,TRBD2,CASSLGGTRQETQYF,TGTGCCAGCAGCTTGGGAGGGACTAGACAAGAGACCCAGTACTTC
TRBJ1-1,TRBV5-1,.,.,CASFSLEAFF,TGCGCCAGCTTCAGCCTAGAAGCTTTCTTT
TRBJ2-1,TRBV24-1,medium-sized,.,CATSDGDEQFF,TGTGCCACCAGTGACGGGGATGAGCAGTTCTTC
TRBJ2-1,TRBV6-2/TRBV6-3,few,TRBD1,CASSYFTNRGYNEQFF,TGTGCCAGCAGTTACTTTACGAACAGGGGCTACAATGAGCAGTTCTTC
TRBJ1-1,TRBV20-1,many,.,CSASGYKTSEAFF,TGCAGTGCTAGTGGGTATAAAACCTCTGAAGCTTTCTTT
TRBJ2-2,TRBV7-2,many,TRBD2,CASSPWTRAGELFF,TGTGCCAGCAGCCCGTGGACTAGGGCCGGGGAGCTGTTTTTT
TRBJ1-1,TRBV6-2/TRBV6-3,few,.,CASRIQLNTEAFF,TGTGCCAGCAGGATACAGCTGAACACTGAAGCTTTCTTT
TRBJ2-7,TRBV29-1,.,TRBD2,CSADAGRGIHEQYF,TGCAGCGCCGACGCCGGGAGGGGGATCCACGAGCAGTACTTC
TRBJ2-3,TRBV29-1,.,.,CSVEEVGGTDTQYF,TGCAGCGTTGAAGAGGTCGGGGGAACAGATACGCAGTATTTT
TRBJ2-7,TRBV20-1,many,.,CSSYGVLPYEQYF,TGCAGTTCGTACGGGGTCCTTCCCTACGAGCAGTACTTC
TRBJ2-1,TRBV20-1,many,.,CSARWDYEQFF,TGCAGTGCTAGATGGGACTATGAGCAGTTCTTC
TRBJ2-7,TRBV29-1,many,.,CSVDRVVGASSYEQYF,TGCAGCGTTGATAGGGTGGTAGGGGCTAGCTCCTACGAGCAGTACTTC
TRBJ2-3,TRBV6-1,.,.,CASGNGWTDTQYF,TGTGCCAGCGGGAATGGATGGACAGATACGCAGTATTTT
TRBJ1-2,TRBV2,many,.,CATPSGPGGVDGYTF,TGTGCCACCCCATCGGGACCCGGGGGTGTGGACGGCTACACCTTC
TRBJ1-4,TRBV19,.,.,CASSPYLGTNEKLFF,TGTGCCAGTAGTCCGTACCTGGGGACTAATGAAAAACTGTTTTTT
TRBJ2-5,TRBV5-4,many,.,CASSPRGRAEQETQYF,TGTGCCAGCAGCCCGCGAGGGCGGGCGGAACAAGAGACCCAGTACTTC
TRBJ2-7,TRBV7-9,many,.,CASSLVQGIRYEQYF,TGTGCCAGCAGCTTAGTTCAGGGAATTCGATACGAGCAGTACTTC
TRBJ1-4,TRBV10-3,many,.,CAISERAGNEKLFF,TGTGCCATCAGTGAGCGGGCCGGGAATGAAAAACTGTTTTTT
TRBJ2-1,TRBV25-1,.,TRBD2,CASSEPGLAGVQQFF,TGTGCCAGCAGCGAACCGGGACTAGCGGGAGTTCAGCAGTTCTTC
TRBJ1-5,TRBV6-4,.,.,CASSEPEWQPQHF,TGTGCCAGCAGTGAGCCGGAGTGGCAGCCCCAGCATTTT
TRBJ2-5,TRBV20-1,many,.,CSARDPRETQYF,TGCAGTGCTAGAGATCCAAGGGAGACCCAGTACTTC
TRBJ1-2,TRBV15,.,TRBD1,CATSRGGTGPSYGYTF,TGTGCCACCAGCAGAGGGGGGACAGGGCCCTCCTATGGCTACACCTTC
TRBJ2-7,TRBV6-2/TRBV6-3,.,.,CASSAQGYEQYF,TGTGCCAGCAGTGCGCAGGGCTACGAGCAGTACTTC
TRBJ2-6,TRBV10-2,.,.,CASSPLAGANVLTF,TGCGCCAGCAGTCCTCTTGCCGGGGCCAACGTCCTGACTTTC
TRBJ1-3,TRBV9,many,.,CASSADPGNTIYF,TGTGCCAGCAGCGCGGACCCTGGAAACACCATATATTTT
TRBJ1-4,TRBV6-1,many,.,CASTRGRVREKLFF,TGTGCCAGCACCAGGGGCCGGGTGCGGGAAAAACTGTTTTTT
TRBJ2-5,TRBV10-3,.,.,CAISESAGTLETQYF,TGTGCCATCAGTGAGTCAGCCGGGACCTTAGAGACCCAGTACTTC
TRBJ2-2,TRBV19,many,TRBD1,CASSETGYTGELFF,TGTGCCAGTAGTGAGACAGGGTACACCGGGGAGCTGTTTTTT